The 9 T cell receptor beta chains below all came from one sample that was sequenced in a study of T cell repertoires in cytomegalovirus infection. TCRdb re-called the reads with MiXCR, one entry per CDR3 protein. Of approximately 110,000 distinct CDR3 sequences in the sample, over 30% were seen once. These receptors' antigens are unknown. The input for sequencing was CD8+ T cells from cultured PBMCs, taken from culture after CMV antigen stimulation. The receptors were sampled from a human donor in good health (CMV status not recorded). Some clones in this sample may be carry-over from other donors' samples.

The gene calls are TRBV7-2 and TRBJ1-6, with D possibly matching TRBD1 (6 bases). The length of the CDR3 is 18 residues. Trimming stripped 1 base from V and 1 base from J, with 14 bases between. Germline CDR1 and CDR2: SGHTA and FQGNSA. The CDR3 protein is CASSLEFGQGSYNSPLHF. The CDR3, as DNA: TGTGCCAGCAGCTTAGAATTCGGGCAGGGGTCCTATAATTCACCCCTCCACTTT.

Ten or more counts support this clonotype. The V call is TRBV7-3, the J call TRBJ2-3; D is unresolved. With 0 bases removed from V and 0 bases from J, the gap between germline ends came to 7 bases. The CDR3 extends over 15 amino acids. Germline CDR1 is SGHTA and CDR2 is FQGTGA. In nucleotides, the CDR3 is TGTGCCAGCAGCTTAACGGGGTTTAGCACAGATACGCAGTATTTT. Translated, it gives CASSLTGFSTDTQYF. Full variable domain (outside the CDR3, taken from reference TRBV7-3 and TRBJ2-3): GAGVSQTPSNKVTEKGKYVELRCDPISGHTALYWYRQSLGQGPEFLIYFQGTGAADDSGLPNDRFFAVRPEGSVSTLKIQRTERGDSAVYLCASSLTGFSTDTQYFGPGTRLTVL.

This clonotype was recorded a few times. The CDR3 DNA reads as TGTGCCACCAGCAGAGGCCATTTAGCGGGGGATAGCTCCTACAATGAGCAGTTCTTC. This sequence encodes CATSRGHLAGDSSYNEQFF. This sequence joins TRBV15 and TRBJ2-1, with TRBD2 matching 9 bases. The CDR3 runs to 19 residues. Germline V gene sequence: CDR1 LNHNV, CDR2 YYDKDF (reference sequence). V lost 1 base, J lost 0 bases, and 10 bases stayed unmatched.

This clonotype was seen a single time. This CDR3 is CASSLSGRGNTEAFF. CDR3 bases: TGTGCCAGCAGTTTATCCGGGCGAGGGAACACTGAAGCTTTCTTT. The chain has TRBV27 and TRBJ1-1; D call uncertain. CDR1 and CDR2 from the germline V gene are MNHEY and SMNVEV (reference sequence). The CDR3 loop spans 15 amino acids. V was shortened by 0 bases and J by 1 base, with 9 bases between the two germline ends.

In this sample, this clonotype turned up a few times. CDR3 nucleotides: TGTGCCAGCAGCTGGTCAGGGGTCTCTGGAAACACCATATATTTT. Its translation: CASSWSGVSGNTIYF. The rearrangement joins TRBV7-6 to TRBJ1-3, with D possibly being TRBD1 (6 bases). Germline V lookup: CDR1 SGHVS, CDR2 FNYEAQ. The length of the CDR3 is 15 residues. V was shortened by 4 bases and J by 0 bases, with 10 bases between the two germline ends. Variable domain in full (rest from reference TRBV7-6 and TRBJ1-3): GAGVSQSPRYKVTKRGQDVALRCDPISGHVSLYWYRQALGQGPEFLTYFNYEAQQDKSGLPNDRFSAERPEGSISTLTIQRTEQRDSAMYRCASSWSGVSGNTIYFGEGSWLTVV.

On this clonotype: It may be a read error: a sequence one base away is much more abundant. The gene calls are TRBV7-2 and TRBJ2-5; D tentatively reads TRBD1 or TRBD2 (7 bases each). The CDR3 has 16 amino acids. In germline, CDR1 is SGHTA, CDR2 FQGNSA. The CDR3 region is CAGSPHAGGGLETQYF. The CDR3 DNA reads TGTGCCGGCAGCCCACATGCAGGGGGGGGACTAGAGACCCAGTACTTC.

At least ten counts were recorded for this clonotype. The V and J genes are TRBV7-2 and TRBJ2-1; 7 bases line up with TRBD2. Germline V CDR1 and CDR2: SGHTA, FQGNSA. V trimming: 1 base; J trimming: 3 bases; junction bases outside the gene matches: 6. The CDR3 spans 16 residues. Here the CDR3 reads CASSLDSLAVYNEQFF. The CDR3 DNA reads TGTGCCAGCAGCTTAGACTCCCTAGCGGTCTACAATGAGCAGTTCTTC.

This clonotype was observed at least ten times. CDR3 loop: CAISGPKGGLAGVVAYNEQFF. The CDR3 DNA follows: TGTGCCATCAGTGGTCCGAAAGGAGGACTAGCGGGGGTTGTCGCCTACAATGAGCAGTTCTTC. This rearrangement joins TRBV10-3 to TRBJ2-1; 13 bases line up with TRBD2. The CDR3 runs to 21 residues. V lost 4 bases, J lost 2 bases, and 17 bases stayed unmatched. The germline V gene has CDR1 ENHRY and CDR2 SYGVKD.

This clonotype appeared a few times. A junction boundary mismatches the germline segment, possibly from a read error. The chain combines TRBV7-9 with TRBJ2-3; 7 bases are a match to TRBD2. There are 20 residues in the CDR3. Per germline, CDR1 SEHNR and CDR2 FQNEAQ (reference sequence). DNA for the CDR3: TGTGCCAGCAGCTTTCCTCATGACAGCTCCTATACGACTAGCACAGATGCGCAGTATTTT. Translated: CASSFPHDSSYTTSTDAQYF.